Presented here are 7 T cell receptor beta chains from one specimen sequenced in a study of blood T cells in healthy people across ages. Primed by a sample-barcoded 5' primer and a J-beta primer mix, a second PCR proceeded for roughly 7 to 11 cycles. TCRdb reprocessed the 5' RACE reads with MiXCR, giving one entry per CDR3 protein. The sample carries approximately 2,000,000 distinct CDR3 sequences, 30% to 40% recorded once. The specimen sequenced was blood. The receptors derive from a human donor in good health.

This clonotype was recorded a few times. The chain is built from TRBV27 and TRBJ2-7; D gene uncertain. Trimming stripped 4 bases from V and 1 base from J, with 8 bases between. CDR1 MNHEY and CDR2 SMNVEV come from the germline V gene (reference sequence). This CDR3 contains 13 residues. The CDR3 DNA reads TGTGCCAGCAGTTGGGAAGCATCCTACGAGCAGTACTTC. It codes for CASSWEASYEQYF.

The rearrangement joins TRBV6-1 to TRBJ1-2; TRBD1 might be the D (5 bases). The V end lost 5 bases, the J end lost 8 bases, and 15 bases lay between the germline ends. CDR1 is MNHNS and CDR2 is SASEGT in the germline V gene. This CDR3 has 13 residues. In nucleotides, the CDR3 is TGTGCCAGCAGTACACAGGCCCGGGAAGGCTACACCTTC. Translation: CASSTQAREGYTF.

The gene calls are TRBV5-6 and TRBJ2-2, with 8 bases that match TRBD1. V trimming: 2 bases; J trimming: 0 bases; junction bases outside the gene matches: 3. CDR1 is SGHDT, CDR2 YYEEEE, per germline. This CDR3 comprises 16 residues. The chain's CDR3 is CASSFGTGSNTGELFF. Here the CDR3 DNA reads TGTGCCAGCAGCTTCGGGACAGGATCGAACACCGGGGAGCTGTTTTTT.

The chain is built from TRBV7-9 and TRBJ2-5, with D possibly matching TRBD2 (5 bases). Germline assignment: CDR1 SEHNR and CDR2 FQNEAQ (reference sequence). Trimming cost V 1 base and J 7 bases, with 25 bases left between them. The length of the CDR3 is 18 residues. The CDR3 DNA follows: TGTGCCAGCAGCTTAGATCTGAATCCCACACACCTTCGGGGGACCCAGTACTTC. Translation gives CASSLDLNPTHLRGTQYF.

This clonotype appeared a few times. V and J are TRBV29-1 and TRBJ2-6, with D possibly being TRBD2 (6 bases). Germline-derived CDR1 and CDR2 are SQVTM and ANQGSEA. The CDR3 sequence is 14 residues long. V was shortened by 3 bases and J by 2 bases, with 8 bases between the two germline ends. The CDR3 protein is CSVDGGPGANVLTF. CDR3 DNA sequence: TGCAGCGTTGATGGAGGGCCTGGGGCCAACGTCCTGACTTTC.

V usage is TRBV29-1 and J usage is TRBJ2-1; perhaps D is TRBD1 or TRBD2 (6 bases each). The germline CDR1 and CDR2 sequences are SQVTM and ANQGSEA. V was pared by 7 bases and J by 2 bases, with 9 bases between. There are 12 residues in the CDR3. The CDR3 protein is CSAGAAYNEQFF. CDR3 in DNA: TGCAGCGCGGGGGCTGCCTACAATGAGCAGTTCTTC.

Note on this clonotype: The junction does not match germline at one end; this may be a read error. The J gene is TRBJ2-1, the V gene TRBV2; D not certain. The CDR3 runs 15 residues. The germline V gene has CDR1 SNHLY and CDR2 FYNNEI. Here the CDR3 reads CAGSEEVGAYNEQFF. The CDR3 region has the DNA TGTGCCGGCAGTGAAGAGGTCGGAGCGTACAATGAGCAGTTCTTC.